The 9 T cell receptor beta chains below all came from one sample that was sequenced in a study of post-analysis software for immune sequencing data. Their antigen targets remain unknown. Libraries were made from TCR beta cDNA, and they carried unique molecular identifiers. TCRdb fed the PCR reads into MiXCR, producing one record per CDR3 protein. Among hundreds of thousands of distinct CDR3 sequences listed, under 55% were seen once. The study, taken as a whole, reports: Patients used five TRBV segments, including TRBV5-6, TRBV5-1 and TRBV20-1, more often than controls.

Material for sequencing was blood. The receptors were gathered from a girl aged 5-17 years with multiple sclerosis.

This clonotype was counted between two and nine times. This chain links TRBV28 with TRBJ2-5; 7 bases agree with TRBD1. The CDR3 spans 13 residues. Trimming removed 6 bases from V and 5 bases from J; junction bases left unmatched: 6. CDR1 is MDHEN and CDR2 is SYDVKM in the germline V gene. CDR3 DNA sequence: TGTGCCAGCAGAGGGGGCGCGGGTGAGACCCAGTACTTC. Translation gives CASRGGAGETQYF.

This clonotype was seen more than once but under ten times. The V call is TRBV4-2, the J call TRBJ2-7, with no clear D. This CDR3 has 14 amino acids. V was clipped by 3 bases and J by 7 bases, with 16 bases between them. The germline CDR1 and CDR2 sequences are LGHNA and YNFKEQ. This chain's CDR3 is CASSHLSRSSEQYF. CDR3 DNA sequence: TGTGCCAGCAGCCACCTCAGTCGTTCTAGTGAGCAGTACTTC.

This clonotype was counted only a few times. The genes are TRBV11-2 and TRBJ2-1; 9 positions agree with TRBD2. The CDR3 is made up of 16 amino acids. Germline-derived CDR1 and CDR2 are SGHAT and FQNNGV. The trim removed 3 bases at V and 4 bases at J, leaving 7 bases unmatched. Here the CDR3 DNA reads TGTGCCAGCAGCTTTCTCGCGGGAGGGATGTACAATGAGCAGTTCTTC. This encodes CASSFLAGGMYNEQFF.

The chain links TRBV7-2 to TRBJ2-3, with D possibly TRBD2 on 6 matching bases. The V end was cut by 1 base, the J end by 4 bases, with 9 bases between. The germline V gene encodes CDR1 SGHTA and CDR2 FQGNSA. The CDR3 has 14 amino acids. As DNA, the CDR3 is TGTGCCAGCAGCTTAGTCGGGGACTCAGATACGCAGTATTTT. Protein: CASSLVGDSDTQYF.

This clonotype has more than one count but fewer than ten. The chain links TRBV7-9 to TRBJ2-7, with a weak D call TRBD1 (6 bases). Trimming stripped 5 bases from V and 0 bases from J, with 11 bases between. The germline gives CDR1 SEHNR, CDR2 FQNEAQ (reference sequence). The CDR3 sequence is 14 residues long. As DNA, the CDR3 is TGTGCCAGCAGCACAACAGGGTTCTCCTACGAGCAGTACTTC. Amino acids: CASSTTGFSYEQYF.

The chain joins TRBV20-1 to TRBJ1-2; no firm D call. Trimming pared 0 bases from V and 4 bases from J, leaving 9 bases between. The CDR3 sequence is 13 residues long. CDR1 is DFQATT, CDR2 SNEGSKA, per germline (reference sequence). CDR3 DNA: TGCAGTGCTAGAGATAGGATAACCTATGGCTACACCTTC. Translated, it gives CSARDRITYGYTF.

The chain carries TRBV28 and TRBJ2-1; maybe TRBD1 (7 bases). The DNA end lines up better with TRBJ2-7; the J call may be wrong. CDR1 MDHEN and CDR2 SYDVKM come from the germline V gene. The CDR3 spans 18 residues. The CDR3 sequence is CASSLFEGANGRPYEQYF. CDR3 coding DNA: TGTGCCAGCAGTTTGTTCGAGGGGGCTAACGGGAGACCCTACGAGCAGTACTTC.

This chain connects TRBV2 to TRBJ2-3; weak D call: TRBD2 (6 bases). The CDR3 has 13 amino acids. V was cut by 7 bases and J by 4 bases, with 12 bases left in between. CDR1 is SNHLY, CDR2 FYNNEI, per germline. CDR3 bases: TGTGCCAGCAAGACTAGTTTTGCAGATACGCAGTATTTT. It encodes CASKTSFADTQYF.

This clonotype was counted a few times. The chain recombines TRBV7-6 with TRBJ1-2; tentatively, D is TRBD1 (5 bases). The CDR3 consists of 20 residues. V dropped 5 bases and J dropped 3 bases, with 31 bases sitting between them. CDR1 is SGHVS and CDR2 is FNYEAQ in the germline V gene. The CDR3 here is CASSPTIAGSEVRADYGYTF. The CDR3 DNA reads TGTGCCAGCAGCCCCACAATCGCCGGTTCAGAGGTCAGGGCGGACTATGGCTACACCTTC. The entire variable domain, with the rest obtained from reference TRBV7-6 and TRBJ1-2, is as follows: GAGVSQSPRYKVTKRGQDVALRCDPISGHVSLYWYRQALGQGPEFLTYFNYEAQQDKSGLPNDRFSAERPEGSISTLTIQRTEQRDSAMYRCASSPTIAGSEVRADYGYTFGSGTRLTVV.